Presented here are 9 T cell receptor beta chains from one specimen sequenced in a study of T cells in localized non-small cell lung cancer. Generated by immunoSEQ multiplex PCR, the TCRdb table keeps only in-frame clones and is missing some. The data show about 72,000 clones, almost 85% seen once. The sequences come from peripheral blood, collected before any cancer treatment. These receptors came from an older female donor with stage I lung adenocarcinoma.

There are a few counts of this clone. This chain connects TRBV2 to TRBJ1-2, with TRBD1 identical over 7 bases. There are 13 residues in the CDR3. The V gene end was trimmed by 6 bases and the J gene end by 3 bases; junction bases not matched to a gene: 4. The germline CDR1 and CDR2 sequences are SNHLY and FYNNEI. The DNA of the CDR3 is TGTGCCAGCAGCCGGGACAGCCACTATGGCTACACCTTC. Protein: CASSRDSHYGYTF.

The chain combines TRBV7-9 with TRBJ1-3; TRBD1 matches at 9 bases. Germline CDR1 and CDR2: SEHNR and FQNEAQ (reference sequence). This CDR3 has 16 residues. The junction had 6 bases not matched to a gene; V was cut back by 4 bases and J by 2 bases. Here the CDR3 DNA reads TGTGCCAGCAGCTCGGGACAGGGAAACGCTGGAAACACCATATATTTT. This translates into CASSSGQGNAGNTIYF.

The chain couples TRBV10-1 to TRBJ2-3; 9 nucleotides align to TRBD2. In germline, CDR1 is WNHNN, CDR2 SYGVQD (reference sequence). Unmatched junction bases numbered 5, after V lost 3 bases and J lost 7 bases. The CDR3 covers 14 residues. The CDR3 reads CASSDGTSTNTQYF. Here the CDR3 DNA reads TGCGCCAGCAGTGATGGGACTAGCACGAATACGCAGTATTTT.

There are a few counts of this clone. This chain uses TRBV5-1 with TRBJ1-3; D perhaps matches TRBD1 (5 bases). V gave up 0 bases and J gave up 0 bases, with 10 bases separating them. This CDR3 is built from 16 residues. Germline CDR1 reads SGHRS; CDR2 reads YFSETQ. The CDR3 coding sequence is TGCGCCAGCAGCTTGGAGGGGCCAAGCTCTGGAAACACCATATATTTT. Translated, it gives CASSLEGPSSGNTIYF. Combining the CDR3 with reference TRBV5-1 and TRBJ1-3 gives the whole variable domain KAGVTQTPRYLIKTRGQQVTLSCSPISGHRSVSWYQQTPGQGLQFLFEYFSETQRNKGNFPGRFSGRQFSNSRSEMNVSTLELGDSALYLCASSLEGPSSGNTIYFGEGSWLTVV.

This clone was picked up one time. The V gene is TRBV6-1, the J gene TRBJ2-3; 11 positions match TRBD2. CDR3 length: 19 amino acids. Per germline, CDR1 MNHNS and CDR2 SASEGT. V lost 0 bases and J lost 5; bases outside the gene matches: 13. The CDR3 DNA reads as TGTGCCAGCAGTGAAGCGCAATTTGGGACTAGCGGTGAGCGAGATACGCAGTATTTT. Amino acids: CASSEAQFGTSGERDTQYF.

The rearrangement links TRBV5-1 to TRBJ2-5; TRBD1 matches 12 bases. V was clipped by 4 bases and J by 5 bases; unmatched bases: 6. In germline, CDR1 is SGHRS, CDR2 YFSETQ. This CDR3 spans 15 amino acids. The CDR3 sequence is CASSTGTGGTETQYF. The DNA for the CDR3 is TGCGCCAGCAGCACGGGGACAGGGGGCACGGAGACCCAGTACTTC.

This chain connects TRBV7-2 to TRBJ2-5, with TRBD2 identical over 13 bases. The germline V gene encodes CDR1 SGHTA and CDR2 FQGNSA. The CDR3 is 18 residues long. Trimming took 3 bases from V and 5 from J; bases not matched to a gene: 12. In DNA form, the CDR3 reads TGTGCCAGCAGCTTTCGACCCCGGACTAGCGGGGGTTTGGAGACCCAGTACTTC. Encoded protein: CASSFRPRTSGGLETQYF.

The CDR3 spells CASNDRDAEAFF. The CDR3 DNA sequence: TGTGCCAGCAACGACAGGGACGCTGAAGCTTTCTTT. The chain combines TRBV5-6 with TRBJ1-1, with 7 bases fitting TRBD1. The CDR3 is 12 residues long. J was trimmed by 6 bases and V by 6 bases; bases with no gene match: 5. CDR1 is SGHDT and CDR2 is YYEEEE in the germline V gene.

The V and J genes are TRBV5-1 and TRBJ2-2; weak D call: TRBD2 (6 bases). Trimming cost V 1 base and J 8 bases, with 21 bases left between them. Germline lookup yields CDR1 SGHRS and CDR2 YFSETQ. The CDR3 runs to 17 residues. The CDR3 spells CASSLQGGKTRTGELFF. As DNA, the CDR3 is TGCGCCAGCAGCTTGCAAGGAGGGAAAACGCGGACTGGGGAGCTGTTTTTT.